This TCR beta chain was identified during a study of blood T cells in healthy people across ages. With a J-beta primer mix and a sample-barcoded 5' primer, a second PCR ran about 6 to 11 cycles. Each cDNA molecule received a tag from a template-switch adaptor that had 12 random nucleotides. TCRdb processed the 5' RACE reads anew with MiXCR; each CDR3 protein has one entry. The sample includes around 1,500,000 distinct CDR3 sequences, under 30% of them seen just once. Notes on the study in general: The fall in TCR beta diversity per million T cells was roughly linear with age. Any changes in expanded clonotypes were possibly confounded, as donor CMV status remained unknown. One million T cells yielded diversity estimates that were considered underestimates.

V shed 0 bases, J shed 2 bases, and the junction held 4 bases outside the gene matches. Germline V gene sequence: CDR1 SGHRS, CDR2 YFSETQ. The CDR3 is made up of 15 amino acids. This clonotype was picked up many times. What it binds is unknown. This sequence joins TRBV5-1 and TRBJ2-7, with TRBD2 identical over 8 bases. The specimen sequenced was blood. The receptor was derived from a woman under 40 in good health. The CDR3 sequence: CASSLAAGRAYEQYF. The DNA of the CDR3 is TGCGCCAGCAGCTTGGCTGCCGGGAGGGCCTACGAGCAGTACTTC.